This TCR beta chain was recorded in a study of graft-versus-host responses after intestinal transplantation. The study's findings and limits: Early post-transplant HvG declines showed an association with peak circulating GvH clone levels. High graft-versus-host to host-versus-graft clonal ratios were found in allografts of patients who had graft-donor T cell macrochimerism.

Notes on this clone: Its specificity is not known.

V shed 6 bases, J shed 0 bases, and the junction held 11 bases outside the gene matches. Germline V gene sequence: CDR1 SQVTM, CDR2 ANQGSEA. This CDR3 contains 16 residues. The repertoire was sequenced with immunoSEQ multiplex PCR; TCRdb's copy has only in-frame clones and lacks some. Of about 15,000 clones listed, around 94% are singletons. The chain links TRBV29-1 to TRBJ1-1, with 9 nucleotides matching TRBD1. The specimen comprised PBMCs, sampled 9 days after transplant. The sequence was obtained from a human patient who received an intestinal transplant, so some T cells may come from the graft donor. The CDR3 region is CSVVVPGQGLNTEAFF. The CDR3 region has the DNA TGCAGCGTGGTCGTCCCGGGACAGGGACTGAACACTGAAGCTTTCTTT.